This T cell receptor beta chain was retrieved from a study of cytotoxic CD8 clonotypes in ibrutinib-treated CLL. Study-level points and caveats: The study found public clonotypes uncommon, contracting or stable on treatment. Samples from sustained-remission and progressing patients were taken at different times.

On this clone: What it binds is not known.

CDR3 length: 18 residues. V lost 0 bases and J lost 7; bases outside the gene matches: 13. Germline values: CDR1 MGHRA, CDR2 YSYEKL. Targeted sequencing depth ranged from 1 in 200,000 to 1 in 1 million T cells. Using immunoSEQ multiplex PCR, the repertoire was profiled, and TCRdb retains in-frame clones only, with some absent. This sample carries about 97,000 clones, 60% to 80% of them seen once, and the ten largest clones take roughly 25%. This TCR was sampled from a human donor with chronic lymphocytic leukemia. This specimen consisted of PBMCs, obtained after 24 months of ibrutinib treatment. The gene calls are TRBV4-1 and TRBJ2-1; 9 bases are a match to TRBD2. The CDR3 loop reads CASSQDRVGGRARNEQFF. The CDR3 nucleotides are TGCGCCAGCAGCCAAGATCGGGTAGGCGGGAGGGCCAGGAATGAGCAGTTCTTC.